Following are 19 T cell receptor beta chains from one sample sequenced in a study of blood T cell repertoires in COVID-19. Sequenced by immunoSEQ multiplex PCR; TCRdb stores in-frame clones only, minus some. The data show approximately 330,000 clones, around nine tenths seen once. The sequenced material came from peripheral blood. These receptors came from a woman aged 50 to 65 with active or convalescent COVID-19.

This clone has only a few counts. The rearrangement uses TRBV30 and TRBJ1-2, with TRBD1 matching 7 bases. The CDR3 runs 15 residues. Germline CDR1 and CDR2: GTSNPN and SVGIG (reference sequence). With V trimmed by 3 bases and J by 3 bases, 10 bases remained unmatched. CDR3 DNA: TGTGCCTGGAGACGAAGGTCAGGGGGAGACTATGGCTACACCTTC. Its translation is CAWRRRSGGDYGYTF. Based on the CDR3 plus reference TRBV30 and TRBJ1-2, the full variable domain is SQTIHQWPATLVQPVGSPLSLECTVEGTSNPNLYWYRQAAGRGLQLLFYSVGIGQISSEVPQNLSASRPQDRQFILSSKKLLLSDSGFYLCAWRRRSGGDYGYTFGSGTRLTVV.

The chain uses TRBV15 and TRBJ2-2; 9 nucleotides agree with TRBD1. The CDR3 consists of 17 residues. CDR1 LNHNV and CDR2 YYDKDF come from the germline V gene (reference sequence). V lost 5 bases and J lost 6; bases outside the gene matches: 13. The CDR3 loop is CATSLRGGQGGAGELFF. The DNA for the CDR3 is TGTGCCACCAGCCTCCGAGGGGGACAGGGAGGAGCCGGGGAGCTGTTTTTT.

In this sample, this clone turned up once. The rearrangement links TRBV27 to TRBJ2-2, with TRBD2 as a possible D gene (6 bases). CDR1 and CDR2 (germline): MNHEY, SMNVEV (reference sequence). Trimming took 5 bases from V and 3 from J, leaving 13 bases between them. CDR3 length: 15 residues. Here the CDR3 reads CASSILWGDTGELFF. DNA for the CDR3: TGTGCCAGCAGTATACTATGGGGGGACACCGGGGAGCTGTTTTTT.

The CDR3 reads CASSRDREETQYF. The CDR3, as DNA: TGTGCCAGTAGCCGGGACAGGGAGGAGACCCAGTACTTC. The V call is TRBV19, the J call TRBJ2-5; 9 bases map to TRBD1. The length of the CDR3 is 13 residues. V trimming: 6 bases; J trimming: 5 bases; junction bases outside the gene matches: 4. The germline gives CDR1 LNHDA, CDR2 SQIVND (reference sequence).

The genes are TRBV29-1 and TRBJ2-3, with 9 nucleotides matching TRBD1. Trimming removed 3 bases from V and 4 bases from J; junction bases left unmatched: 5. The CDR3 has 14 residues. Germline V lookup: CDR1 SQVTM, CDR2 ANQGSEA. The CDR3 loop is CSVEFWDRADTQYF. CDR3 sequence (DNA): TGCAGCGTTGAGTTCTGGGACAGGGCAGATACGCAGTATTTT.

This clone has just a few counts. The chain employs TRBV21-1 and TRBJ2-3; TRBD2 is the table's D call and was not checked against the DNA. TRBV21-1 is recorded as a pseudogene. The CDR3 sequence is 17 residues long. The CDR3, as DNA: TGTGCCAGCAGCTTAGGGGGGGTCCCATCTAGCACAGATACGCAGTATTTT. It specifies CASSLGGVPSSTDTQYF.

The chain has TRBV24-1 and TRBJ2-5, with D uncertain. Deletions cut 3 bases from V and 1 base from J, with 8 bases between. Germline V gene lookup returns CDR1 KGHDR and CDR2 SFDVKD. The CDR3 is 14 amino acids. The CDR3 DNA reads TGTGCCACCAGTGATCCCGAGCGCCAAGAGACCCAGTACTTC. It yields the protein CATSDPERQETQYF.

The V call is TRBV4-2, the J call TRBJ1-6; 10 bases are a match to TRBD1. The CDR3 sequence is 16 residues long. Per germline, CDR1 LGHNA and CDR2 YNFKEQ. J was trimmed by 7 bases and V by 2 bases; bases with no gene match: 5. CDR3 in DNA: TGTGCCAGCAGCCAACCGGGACAGGGGCCCAATTCACCCCTCCACTTT. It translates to CASSQPGQGPNSPLHF.

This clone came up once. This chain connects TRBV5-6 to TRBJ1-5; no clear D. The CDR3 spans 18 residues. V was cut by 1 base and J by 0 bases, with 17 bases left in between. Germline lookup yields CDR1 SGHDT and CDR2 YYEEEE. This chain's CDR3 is CASSLYGSNTYSNQPQHF. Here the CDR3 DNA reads TGTGCCAGCAGCTTGTACGGGAGCAATACCTATAGCAATCAGCCCCAGCATTTT. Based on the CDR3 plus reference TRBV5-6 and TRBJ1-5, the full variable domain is DAGVTQSPTHLIKTRGQQVTLRCSPKSGHDTVSWYQQALGQGPQFIFQYYEEEERQRGNFPDRFSGHQFPNYSSELNVNALLLGDSALYLCASSLYGSNTYSNQPQHFGDGTRLSIL.

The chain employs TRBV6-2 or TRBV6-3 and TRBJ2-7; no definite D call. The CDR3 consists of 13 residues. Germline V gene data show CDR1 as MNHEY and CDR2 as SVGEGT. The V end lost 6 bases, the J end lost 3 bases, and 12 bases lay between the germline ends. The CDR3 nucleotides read TGTGCCAGCAGCTCCACAGTTTACTACGAGCAGTACTTC. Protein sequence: CASSSTVYYEQYF.

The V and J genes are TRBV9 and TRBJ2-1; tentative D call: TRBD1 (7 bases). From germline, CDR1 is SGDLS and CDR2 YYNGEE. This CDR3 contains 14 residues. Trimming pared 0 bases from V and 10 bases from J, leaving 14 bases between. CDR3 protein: CASSVGAGGREQFF. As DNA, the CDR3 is TGTGCCAGCAGCGTAGGGGCAGGGGGGAGAGAGCAGTTCTTC.

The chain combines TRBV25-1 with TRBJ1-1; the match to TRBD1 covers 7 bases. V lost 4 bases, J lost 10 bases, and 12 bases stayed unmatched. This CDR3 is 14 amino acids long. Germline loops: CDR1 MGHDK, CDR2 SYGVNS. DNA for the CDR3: TGTGCCAGCAGTGTTAGCAGGGGGGCTTCGCGAGCTTTCTTT. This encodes CASSVSRGASRAFF.

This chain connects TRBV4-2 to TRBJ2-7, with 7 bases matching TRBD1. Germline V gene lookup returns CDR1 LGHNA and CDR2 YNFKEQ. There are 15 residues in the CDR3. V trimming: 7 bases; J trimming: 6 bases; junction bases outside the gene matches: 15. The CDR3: CASKPTGDPPGEQYF. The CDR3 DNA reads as TGTGCCAGCAAACCTACAGGGGACCCTCCCGGCGAGCAGTACTTC.

The CDR3 DNA is TGCAGCGTGGTAAAGGAGACCGGGGAGCTGTTTTTT. Residues: CSVVKETGELFF. The chain uses TRBV29-1 and TRBJ2-2; D gene unclear. Trimming removed 6 bases from V and 5 bases from J, with 10 bases in between. The CDR3 is 12 amino acids. CDR1 and CDR2 from the germline V gene are SQVTM and ANQGSEA.

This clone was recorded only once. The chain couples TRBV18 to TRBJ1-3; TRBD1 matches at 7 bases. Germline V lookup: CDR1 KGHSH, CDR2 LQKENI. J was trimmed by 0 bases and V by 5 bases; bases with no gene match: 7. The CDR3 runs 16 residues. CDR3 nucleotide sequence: TGTGCCAGCTCAACTGGGGACAGCAACTCTGGAAACACCATATATTTT. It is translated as CASSTGDSNSGNTIYF.

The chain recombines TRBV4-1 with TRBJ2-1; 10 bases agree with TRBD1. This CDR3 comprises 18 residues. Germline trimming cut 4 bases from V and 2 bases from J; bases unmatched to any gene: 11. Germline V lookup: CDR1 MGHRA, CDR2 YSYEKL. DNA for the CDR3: TGCGCCAGCAGCCCAACAAGGACAGGGGGTGGTACCTACAATGAGCAGTTCTTC. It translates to CASSPTRTGGGTYNEQFF.

In nucleotides, the CDR3 is TGTGCCAGCAGCTTAAAGTCTGCTTGGGCAGGACTCTTTCAAGAGACCCAGTACTTC. This codes for CASSLKSAWAGLFQETQYF. The chain joins TRBV7-6 to TRBJ2-5, with a weak D call TRBD2 (5 bases). Germline V lookup: CDR1 SGHVS, CDR2 FNYEAQ. Trimming left V 2 bases short and J 2 bases short, with 24 bases between. The CDR3 has 19 residues. Complete variable domain (other parts from reference TRBV7-6 and TRBJ2-5): GAGVSQSPRYKVTKRGQDVALRCDPISGHVSLYWYRQALGQGPEFLTYFNYEAQQDKSGLPNDRFSAERPEGSISTLTIQRTEQRDSAMYRCASSLKSAWAGLFQETQYFGPGTRLLVL.

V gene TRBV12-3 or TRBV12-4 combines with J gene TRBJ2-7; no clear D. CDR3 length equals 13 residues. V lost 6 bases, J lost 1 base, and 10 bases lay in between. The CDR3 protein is CASRHSWSYEQYF. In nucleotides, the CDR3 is TGTGCCAGCAGACATAGCTGGTCCTACGAGCAGTACTTC.

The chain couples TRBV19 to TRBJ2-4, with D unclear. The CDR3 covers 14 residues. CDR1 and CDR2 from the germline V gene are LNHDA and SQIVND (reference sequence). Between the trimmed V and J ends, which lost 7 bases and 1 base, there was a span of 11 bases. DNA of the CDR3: TGTGCCAGTATGGCATTCGCTGCCAAAAACATTCAGTACTTC. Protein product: CASMAFAAKNIQYF.